The rows below give T cell receptor beta chains drawn from one sample of a study of monozygotic twins with inflammatory bowel disease. TCRdb reprocessed the 5' RACE reads, keeping one entry per CDR3 protein, no DNA. This sample's clone table lists 400,000 or so distinct CDR3 sequences. Material: blood. The receptors were sampled from a human donor with ulcerative colitis or Crohn's disease, or a healthy co-twin of an affected twin (not recorded which). CDR3s include the opening cysteine and the closing phenylalanine or tryptophan.

j_call	v_call	cdr3_length	cdr3_aa
TRBJ1-4	TRBV10-3	15	CAISESVGAQEKLFF
TRBJ2-5	TRBV4-1	15	CASSQGQGWRETQYF
TRBJ2-5	TRBV5-1	14	CASSFGQGWETQYF
TRBJ1-1	TRBV19	20	CASSRGAGPRTTGMNTEAFF
TRBJ2-1	TRBV18	13	CASSPNQYNEQFF
TRBJ1-6	TRBV20-1	16	CSARDPASSYNSPLHF
TRBJ1-5	TRBV6-5	13	CASSRGSGQPQHF
TRBJ2-3	TRBV9	14	CASSVAGAPDTQYF
TRBJ1-1	TRBV11-3	13	CASSFEAYTEAFF
TRBJ1-2	TRBV19	14	CASSNGEEYYGYTF
TRBJ2-2	TRBV6-5	15	CASSLYPSNTGELFF
TRBJ1-1	TRBV30	11	CAWGGGRGAFF
TRBJ1-6	TRBV10-3	14	CAISEDSSTSPLHF
TRBJ2-3	TRBV18	16	CASSPMASGAWDTQYF
TRBJ2-7	TRBV10-3	15	CAISELEVKVYEQYF
TRBJ1-5	TRBV5-5	15	CASSFGTGTNQPQHF
TRBJ2-2	TRBV7-9	14	CASSPARIAGELFF
TRBJ2-3	TRBV7-3	18	CASSPAPGLAGSADTQYF
TRBJ2-5	TRBV7-2	15	CASSSQRGRQETQYF
TRBJ2-7	TRBV29-1	11	CSVERAYEQYF
TRBJ1-5	TRBV18	14	CASSPNRGIQPQHF
TRBJ2-1	TRBV14	16	CASSQPFGGVNNEQFF
TRBJ2-7	TRBV7-9	15	CASSLVGDWGYEQYF
TRBJ1-3	TRBV28	13	CASILRGGNTIYF
TRBJ2-3	TRBV7-9	14	CASSWVADLDTQYF
TRBJ2-5	TRBV20-1	13	CSARDLPLETQYF
TRBJ1-1	TRBV7-2	15	CASSLSRGPYTEAFF
TRBJ2-1	TRBV20-1	15	CSAKSKGGRNNEQFF
TRBJ2-7	TRBV12-3/TRBV12-4	15	CASSADPWSSHEQYF
TRBJ2-2	TRBV6-2/TRBV6-3	16	CATYAGQGRSTGELFF
TRBJ2-5	TRBV24-1	14	CATSGAGNQETQYF
TRBJ2-7	TRBV5-6	14	CASGRQGQPYEQYF
TRBJ2-6	TRBV5-1	14	CASMGTGGANVLTF
TRBJ1-1	TRBV27	14	CASYRGYGNTEAFF
TRBJ2-2	TRBV11-1	14	CASSFTPVPGELFF
TRBJ1-1	TRBV5-1	12	CASSQGDTEAFF
TRBJ2-1	TRBV7-3	19	CASSLTLPLAGGPYNEQFF
TRBJ2-5	TRBV29-1	18	CSVSGRKTILAGEETQYF
TRBJ2-7	TRBV12-3/TRBV12-4	13	CASSIRDTYEQYF
TRBJ2-5	TRBV20-1	14	CSARDRMAGETQYF